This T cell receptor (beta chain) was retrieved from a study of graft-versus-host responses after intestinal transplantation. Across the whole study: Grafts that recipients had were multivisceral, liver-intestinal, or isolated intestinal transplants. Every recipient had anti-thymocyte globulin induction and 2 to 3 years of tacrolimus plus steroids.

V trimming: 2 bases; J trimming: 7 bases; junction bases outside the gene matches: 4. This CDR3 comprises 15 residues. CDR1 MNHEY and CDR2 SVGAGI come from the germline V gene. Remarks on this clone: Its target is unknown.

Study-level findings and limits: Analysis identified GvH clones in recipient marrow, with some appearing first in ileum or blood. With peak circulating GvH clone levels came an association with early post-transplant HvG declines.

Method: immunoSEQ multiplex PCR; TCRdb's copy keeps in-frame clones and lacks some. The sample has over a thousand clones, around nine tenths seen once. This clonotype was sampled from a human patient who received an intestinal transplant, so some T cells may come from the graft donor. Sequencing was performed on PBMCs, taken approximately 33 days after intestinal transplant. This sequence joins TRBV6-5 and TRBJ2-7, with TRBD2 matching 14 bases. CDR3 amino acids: CASSYGTSGSYEQYF. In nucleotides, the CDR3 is TGTGCCAGCAGTTACGGGACTAGCGGGAGTTATGAGCAGTACTTC.